A single sample is the source of the 32 T cell receptor beta chains below, sequenced in a study of blood T cells in healthy people across ages. Using a J-beta primer mix together with a sample-barcoded 5' primer, a second PCR was run for about 6 to 12 cycles. Each CDR3 protein gets one entry after TCRdb re-called the 5' RACE reads with MiXCR. The table lists around 620,000 distinct CDR3 sequences, approximately 30% of them singletons. The sample was blood. The receptors were gathered from a woman between 65 and 79 years old in good health.

The CDR3 sequence is CASSQSARDYEQYF. CDR3 nucleotides: TGCGCCAGCAGCCAATCTGCACGAGACTACGAGCAGTACTTC. The V gene is TRBV4-3, the J gene TRBJ2-7, with D hard to call. This CDR3 spans 14 amino acids. Germline V CDR1 and CDR2: LGHNA, YSLEER. The germline V and J ends were trimmed by 2 bases and 3 bases, with 11 bases remaining between them.

This clonotype showed up just a few times. Sequence at one end of the junction differs from germline and may be a read error. The chain carries TRBV2 and TRBJ2-2; no firm D call. Germline CDR1 SNHLY, CDR2 FYNNEI. This CDR3 has 14 residues. The CDR3, as DNA: TGTGCCAGCAGTGAAGGGACGAAGACCGGGGAGCTGTTTTTT. Its translation is CASSEGTKTGELFF.

This clonotype was counted between two and nine times. V gene TRBV18 combines with J gene TRBJ2-5; 7 bases agree with TRBD2. The end of the DNA fits TRBJ2-1 better, so the J call may be wrong. The CDR3 runs 16 residues. The germline gives CDR1 KGHSH, CDR2 LQKENI. The CDR3: CASSPQGTTIYNEQFF. The CDR3 DNA is TGTGCCAGCTCACCACAGGGGACTACAATTTACAATGAGCAGTTCTTC.

The rearrangement joins TRBV5-1 to TRBJ1-1, with 7 bases aligning to TRBD1. After removal of 4 bases from V and 4 bases from J, the junction contained 10 bases not matched to a gene. Germline V gene data show CDR1 as SGHRS and CDR2 as YFSETQ. The CDR3 length is 15 residues. CDR3 sequence: CASSVQTGVLTEAFF. CDR3 bases: TGCGCCAGCAGCGTACAAACAGGGGTACTCACTGAAGCTTTCTTT.

The chain couples TRBV20-1 to TRBJ2-7; the D gene is possibly TRBD1 (6 bases). Germline CDR1 is DFQATT and CDR2 is SNEGSKA (reference sequence). The CDR3 loop spans 17 amino acids. Trimming took off 0 bases at V and 7 bases at J, with 25 bases between the two ends. The CDR3 sequence is CSARDVGSRPGANEQYF. CDR3 DNA: TGCAGTGCTAGAGATGTAGGCTCCCGCCCAGGGGCTAATGAGCAGTACTTC.

This clonotype was counted only a few times. The chain couples TRBV12-5 to TRBJ1-1; unclear D gene. Germline V lookup: CDR1 LGHNT, CDR2 FRNRAP. Trimming took 6 bases from V and 2 from J, leaving 13 bases between them. The CDR3 covers 14 residues. This CDR3 reads CASGSQVFNTEAFF. Here the CDR3 DNA reads TGTGCTAGTGGCTCCCAAGTCTTCAACACTGAAGCTTTCTTT.

The chain has TRBV2 and TRBJ1-1, with D uncertain. This CDR3 has 12 residues. V was clipped by 8 bases and J by 0 bases, with 7 bases between them. Germline V CDR1 and CDR2: SNHLY, FYNNEI. CDR3 DNA: TGTGCCAGCGGACGAATGAACACTGAAGCTTTCTTT. Encoded protein: CASGRMNTEAFF.

The genes are TRBV7-9 and TRBJ2-7, with 8 bases aligning to TRBD2. After removal of 11 bases from V and 0 bases from J, the junction contained 6 bases not matched to a gene. The CDR3 extends over 13 amino acids. CDR1 is SEHNR and CDR2 is FQNEAQ in the germline V gene (reference sequence). The CDR3 nucleotides are TGTGCCGCCGGGGGGGCAAGCTCCTACGAGCAGTACTTC. Translation: CAAGGASSYEQYF.

This chain links TRBV9 with TRBJ2-1, with D perhaps TRBD1 or TRBD2 (5 bases each). The germline V gene encodes CDR1 SGDLS and CDR2 YYNGEE. Trimming took off 0 bases at V and 1 base at J, with 20 bases between the two ends. This CDR3 is built from 19 residues. The CDR3 nucleotides are TGTGCCAGCAGCGTAGAACCCTCCCGGGGCGGCCCTTCCTACAATGAGCAGTTCTTC. As protein: CASSVEPSRGGPSYNEQFF.

A few counts support this clonotype. V gene TRBV19 combines with J gene TRBJ2-5, with D unresolved. CDR3 length: 12 residues. Germline values: CDR1 LNHDA, CDR2 SQIVND (reference sequence). The germline V and J ends were trimmed by 3 bases and 1 base, with 3 bases remaining between them. In DNA, the CDR3 is TGTGCCAGTAGTATGGGCCAAGAGACCCAGTACTTC. Encoded protein: CASSMGQETQYF.

The chain couples TRBV29-1 to TRBJ2-4; D remains unclear. This CDR3 contains 13 residues. Germline values: CDR1 SQVTM, CDR2 ANQGSEA. Trimming cost V 4 bases and J 0 bases, with 7 bases left between them. In nucleotides, the CDR3 is TGCAGCGTTGGGGCGGTAGCCAAAAACATTCAGTACTTC. Translating it yields CSVGAVAKNIQYF.

This clonotype has ten or more counts. The V gene is TRBV5-6, the J gene TRBJ2-5; TRBD1 matches 7 bases. Trimming removed 4 bases from V and 3 bases from J; junction bases left unmatched: 9. Looked up from germline, CDR1 is SGHDT and CDR2 is YYEEEE. This CDR3 has 15 residues. CDR3 protein: CASSPSRQGKETQYF. Here the CDR3 DNA reads TGTGCCAGCAGCCCGAGCCGACAGGGCAAAGAGACCCAGTACTTC.

The chain combines TRBV29-1 with TRBJ1-2; 7 nucleotides align to TRBD1. Unmatched junction bases numbered 10, after V lost 6 bases and J lost 3 bases. The CDR3 sequence is 14 residues long. Germline CDR1 reads SQVTM; CDR2 reads ANQGSEA. CDR3 region: CSVRQGSPYYGYTF. In DNA form, the CDR3 reads TGCAGCGTACGACAGGGAAGCCCGTACTATGGCTACACCTTC.

The chain has TRBV7-2 and TRBJ2-3; 7 nucleotides match TRBD2. The CDR3 is made up of 15 amino acids. The ends lost 1 base at V and 6 bases at J; junction bases unmatched: 7. Germline CDR1 SGHTA, CDR2 FQGNSA. CDR3 nucleotides: TGTGCCAGCAGCTTAGTTGGGGGGGGTAGGGATACGCAGTATTTT. Protein: CASSLVGGGRDTQYF.

The V and J genes are TRBV6-1 and TRBJ2-1; possibly TRBD1 or TRBD2 for D (5 bases each). The V gene's germline CDR1 is MNHNS and CDR2 SASEGT. The CDR3 loop spans 16 amino acids. V was clipped by 7 bases and J by 1 base, with 17 bases between them. DNA for the CDR3: TGTGCCAGCAAGAGGGGATCTCTACCTTCCTACAATGAGCAGTTCTTC. Encoded protein: CASKRGSLPSYNEQFF.

Regarding this clonotype: This is likely a read error, given that the CDR3 carries no conserved phenylalanine or tryptophan at its end. The rearrangement links TRBV18 to TRBJ2-5; no clear D gene. Germline CDR1 and CDR2: KGHSH and LQKENI. The CDR3 spans 13 residues. Trimming cost V 3 bases and J 1 base, with 6 bases left between them. CDR3 coding DNA: TGTGCCAGCTCACCGGGCAGCCAAGAGACCCAGTACTTG. Its translation: CASSPGSQETQYL.

The chain combines TRBV20-1 with TRBJ2-3; 12 bases match TRBD2. Germline CDR1 DFQATT, CDR2 SNEGSKA (reference sequence). This CDR3 is built from 17 residues. Unmatched junction bases numbered 11, after V lost 3 bases and J lost 4 bases. Here the CDR3 reads CSASDGLAGRNADTQYF. The CDR3 DNA sequence: TGCAGTGCTAGTGACGGACTAGCGGGGCGCAACGCAGATACGCAGTATTTT.

The table lists this clonotype with a few counts. The chain has TRBV6-2 or TRBV6-3 and TRBJ1-5; 8 bases line up with TRBD1. Germline V gene sequence: CDR1 MNHEY, CDR2 SVGEGT. The CDR3 length is 17 residues. J gave up 7 bases and V 6 bases, and 17 bases lay outside the gene matches. CDR3 coding DNA: TGTGCCAGCAGCTACCTCGGGACAGGCGCCCTCGGGCAGCCCCAGCATTTT. It yields the protein CASSYLGTGALGQPQHF.

The chain combines TRBV30 with TRBJ2-5; 8 nucleotides match TRBD1. Per the germline V gene, CDR1 is GTSNPN and CDR2 is SVGIG (reference sequence). V lost 2 bases and J lost 7; bases outside the gene matches: 12. The CDR3 is made up of 15 amino acids. The CDR3 DNA reads as TGTGCCTGGAGTCCCTTGACAGGGGAGAAAGGGACCCAGTACTTC. This translates into CAWSPLTGEKGTQYF.

This clonotype was observed a handful of times. The gene calls are TRBV25-1 and TRBJ2-1; 8 nucleotides match TRBD1. V gave up 7 bases and J gave up 2 bases; unmatched junction bases: 4. CDR1 is MGHDK, CDR2 SYGVNS, per germline. The CDR3 sequence is 14 residues long. This chain's CDR3 is CASTAGGPYNEQFF. The CDR3 DNA reads as TGTGCCAGCACAGCAGGGGGCCCCTACAATGAGCAGTTCTTC.

The CDR3 nucleotides read TGCAGTGCGACGGAACTAGCGGGGGACCCGATTCAAGAGACCCAGTACTTC. Its translation: CSATELAGDPIQETQYF. The chain carries TRBV20-1 and TRBJ2-5; TRBD2 aligns across 11 bases. Germline V gene data show CDR1 as DFQATT and CDR2 as SNEGSKA (reference sequence). The V gene end was trimmed by 6 bases and the J gene end by 2 bases; junction bases not matched to a gene: 14. This CDR3 spans 17 amino acids.

This rearrangement joins TRBV10-3 to TRBJ2-5; TRBD2 matches 12 bases. V lost 10 bases, J lost 0 bases, and 3 bases stayed unmatched. The CDR3 is made up of 14 amino acids. Germline V CDR1 and CDR2: ENHRY, SYGVKD. The CDR3 protein is CATGLAGNQETQYF. CDR3 sequence (DNA): TGTGCCACGGGACTAGCGGGCAACCAAGAGACCCAGTACTTC.

The chain carries TRBV20-1 and TRBJ2-1; the D gene is possibly TRBD1 (6 bases). Near its end, the DNA agrees better with TRBJ2-7, so the J call may be wrong. This CDR3 spans 14 amino acids. Germline V gene data show CDR1 as DFQATT and CDR2 as SNEGSKA (reference sequence). The CDR3 nucleotides read TGCAGTGCTCTGGACAGAGGGAACTTCTACGAGCAGTACTTC. Its translation is CSALDRGNFYEQYF.

This chain joins TRBV11-2 and TRBJ2-5; D might be TRBD2 (5 bases). The germline V and J ends were trimmed by 6 bases and 5 bases, with 7 bases remaining between them. This CDR3 has 11 amino acids. Germline V gene sequence: CDR1 SGHAT, CDR2 FQNNGV. CDR3 amino acids: CASRSSETQYF. The CDR3 region has the DNA TGTGCCAGCAGATCTAGCGAGACCCAGTACTTC. Full variable domain (rest looked up from reference TRBV11-2 and TRBJ2-5): EAGVAQSPRYKIIEKRQSVAFWCNPISGHATLYWYQQILGQGPKLLIQFQNNGVVDDSQLPKDRFSAERLKGVDSTLKIQPAKLEDSAVYLCASRSSETQYFGPGTRLLVL.

There are a few counts of this clonotype. The chain joins TRBV7-2 to TRBJ2-5, with 9 bases fitting TRBD1. V dropped 5 bases and J dropped 5; count of bases not matched to a gene: 6. Germline V CDR1 and CDR2: SGHTA, FQGNSA. The CDR3 totals 14 residues. Written as DNA, the CDR3 is TGTGCCAGCAGCCGGGACAGGGCCGACGAGACCCAGTACTTC. Translated, it gives CASSRDRADETQYF.

This clonotype has just a few counts. The CDR3 protein is CSARTSGGGNIQYF. The CDR3 bases are TGCAGCGCCAGGACTAGCGGGGGGGGTAACATTCAGTACTTC. The chain recombines TRBV29-1 with TRBJ2-4, with 15 bases fitting TRBD2. The junction had 5 bases not matched to a gene; V was cut back by 7 bases and J by 7 bases. Per the germline V gene, CDR1 is SQVTM and CDR2 is ANQGSEA. The CDR3 extends over 14 amino acids.

This clonotype was seen a handful of times. CDR3: CAIGVQGAGPPLHF. CDR3 DNA: TGTGCCATTGGGGTACAGGGGGCCGGGCCACCCCTCCACTTT. V usage is TRBV10-3 and J usage is TRBJ1-6, with TRBD1 matching over 9 bases. The CDR3 runs to 14 residues. V shed 9 bases and J 11 bases; nucleotides not matched to a gene: 11. Germline values: CDR1 ENHRY, CDR2 SYGVKD.

The chain has TRBV6-5 and TRBJ2-7; 8 nucleotides line up with TRBD2. V was clipped by 7 bases and J by 6 bases; unmatched bases: 11. Germline V gene data show CDR1 as MNHEY and CDR2 as SVGAGI. This CDR3 has 14 amino acids. CDR3 in amino acids: CASTRAGALPEQYF. For the CDR3, the DNA is TGTGCCAGCACAAGAGCGGGGGCCCTCCCCGAGCAGTACTTC.

The rearrangement links TRBV7-3 to TRBJ2-2, with a tentative D call TRBD2 (7 bases). The CDR3 covers 16 residues. Trimming pared 0 bases from V and 5 bases from J, leaving 13 bases between. CDR1 and CDR2 (germline): SGHTA, FQGTGA. CDR3 sequence: CASSLTKGGRTGELFF. For the CDR3, the DNA is TGTGCCAGCAGCTTAACGAAGGGGGGGCGGACCGGGGAGCTGTTTTTT.

The V and J genes are TRBV7-9 and TRBJ1-3; the D is unclear. This CDR3 region has 16 residues. Germline loops: CDR1 SEHNR, CDR2 FQNEAQ (reference sequence). Trimming removed 5 bases at V and 0 bases at J, with 14 bases between. The CDR3 bases are TGTGCCAGCAGCCCCTTAGGAGAACGCTCTGGAAACACCATATATTTT. The encoded protein is CASSPLGERSGNTIYF.

V usage is TRBV29-1 and J usage is TRBJ2-5, with D perhaps TRBD1 or TRBD2 (7 bases each). CDR1 is SQVTM, CDR2 ANQGSEA, per germline. The CDR3 is 13 residues long. The CDR3 reads CAGKGGGAETQYF. In DNA form, the CDR3 reads TGCGCGGGAAAGGGAGGGGGCGCAGAGACCCAGTACTTC.

This clonotype has only a few counts. In DNA, the CDR3 is TGCAGTGCCTTAACTAGCAATCAGCCCCAGCATTTT. Amino acids: CSALTSNQPQHF. The chain couples TRBV20-1 to TRBJ1-5; D ambiguous. The CDR3 runs to 12 residues. With 6 bases removed from V and 0 bases from J, the gap between germline ends came to 6 bases. Looked up from germline, CDR1 is DFQATT and CDR2 is SNEGSKA (reference sequence).